The 29 T cell receptor beta chains given below trace back to one sample, sequenced in a study of T cell responses to AZD1222 COVID-19 vaccine. Method: immunoSEQ multiplex PCR; TCRdb's copy keeps in-frame clones and lacks some. The data hold around 100,000 clones, with 89% observed a single time. The starting material was peripheral blood, obtained on day 0 of AZD1222 vaccination. These TCRs come from an adult in good health.

The chain links TRBV6-4 to TRBJ2-1, with D possibly TRBD1 on 6 matching bases. V was shortened by 4 bases and J by 6 bases, with 16 bases between the two germline ends. Germline CDR1 and CDR2: MRHNA and SNTAGT. The CDR3 extends over 15 amino acids. The CDR3 loop is CASSVEDEGGNEQFF. The CDR3, as DNA: TGTGCCAGCAGTGTCGAGGATGAAGGGGGCAATGAGCAGTTCTTC.

The V and J genes are TRBV19 and TRBJ1-2; 7 positions match TRBD1. Unmatched junction bases numbered 12, after V lost 5 bases and J lost 12 bases. CDR3 size: 13 residues. In germline, CDR1 is LNHDA, CDR2 SQIVND (reference sequence). CDR3: CASSLGDSGNHTF. The DNA for the CDR3 is TGTGCCAGTAGTCTTGGGGACAGTGGGAACCACACCTTC.

J is TRBJ1-2 and V is TRBV3-1 (or the pseudogene TRBV3-2); 7 bases map to TRBD1. The CDR3 runs to 14 residues. Germline V lookup: CDR1 LGHDT, CDR2 YNNKEL (reference sequence). The J segment lost 7 bases and the V segment lost 2 bases, leaving 7 bases of the junction unmatched. As DNA, the CDR3 is TGTGCCAGCAGCCAAATTACAGGGGACCTTGGCTACACCTTC. It codes for CASSQITGDLGYTF.

This clone was recorded a few times. The V call is TRBV28, the J call TRBJ2-3, with D perhaps assigned TRBD1 or TRBD2 (5 bases each). Germline values: CDR1 MDHEN, CDR2 SYDVKM. The CDR3 loop spans 12 amino acids. Deletions cut 6 bases from V and 3 bases from J, with 7 bases between. This CDR3 is CASSRETDTQYF. Written as DNA, the CDR3 is TGTGCCAGCAGCAGGGAGACAGATACGCAGTATTTT.

The V and J genes are TRBV19 and TRBJ2-7, with D perhaps given as TRBD1 or TRBD2 (5 bases each). V was trimmed by 3 bases and J by 2 bases, leaving 14 bases between them. CDR1 is LNHDA and CDR2 is SQIVND in the germline V gene (reference sequence). This CDR3 contains 15 residues. In DNA, the CDR3 is TGTGCCAGTAGTATCTCTGGGGGTACTACCTACGAGCAGTACTTC. Its protein is CASSISGGTTYEQYF.

V gene TRBV19 combines with J gene TRBJ2-7; D gene unclear. The ends were cut back, 1 base at V and 0 bases at J, with 10 bases in the middle. From germline, CDR1 is LNHDA and CDR2 SQIVND (reference sequence). CDR3 length: 15 amino acids. This chain's CDR3 is CASSIGRSSSYEQYF. The CDR3 DNA reads as TGTGCCAGTAGTATAGGTAGGTCGAGCTCCTACGAGCAGTACTTC.

CDR3 protein: CASSLTGRKNQPQHF. CDR3 coding DNA: TGTGCCAGCAGTTTAACAGGGAGGAAGAATCAGCCCCAGCATTTT. The V gene is TRBV27, the J gene TRBJ1-5, with D perhaps matching TRBD1 (6 bases). Germline V gene sequence: CDR1 MNHEY, CDR2 SMNVEV (reference sequence). Deletions cut 2 bases from V and 4 bases from J, with 12 bases between. The CDR3 loop spans 15 amino acids.

About this clone: An end of the junction differs from the germline gene, which may be a read error. The chain carries TRBV6-2 or TRBV6-3 and TRBJ2-5; the D is unclear. The CDR3 loop spans 11 amino acids. CDR1 and CDR2 from the germline V gene are MNHEY and SVGEGT. CDR3 in DNA: TGTGCCAGCAGTTACGGGCAAGCGATAAACTTC. It translates to CASSYGQAINF.

This rearrangement joins TRBV7-3 to TRBJ2-1, with D possibly matching TRBD1 (5 bases). The CDR3 is 12 amino acids. Germline V lookup: CDR1 SGHTA, CDR2 FQGTGA. Trimming pared 1 base from V and 8 bases from J, leaving 6 bases between. CDR3 sequence reads: CASSLIGDEQFF. CDR3 in DNA: TGTGCCAGCAGCTTAATAGGGGATGAGCAGTTCTTC.

The chain joins TRBV6-6 to TRBJ2-7, with D possibly TRBD2 on 5 matching bases. The germline V gene encodes CDR1 MNHNY and CDR2 SVGAGI (reference sequence). V was trimmed by 6 bases and J by 6 bases, leaving 15 bases between them. The CDR3 has 13 residues. CDR3 nucleotide sequence: TGTGCCAGCAGCCCCCATACTAGTAGCGAGCAGTACTTC. Translation: CASSPHTSSEQYF.

Comment on this clone: Since the CDR3 does not end with the conserved phenylalanine or tryptophan, this likely comes from a read error. The chain uses TRBV18 and TRBJ1-6; 9 bases map to TRBD1. With V trimmed by 6 bases and J by 3 bases, 6 bases remained unmatched. The CDR3 loop spans 16 amino acids. Germline lookup yields CDR1 KGHSH and CDR2 LQKENI. The CDR3 DNA sequence: TGTGCCAGCTCGCCTAGGACAGGGGACTATAATTCACCCCTCCACCTT. Translation gives CASSPRTGDYNSPLHL.

This rearrangement joins TRBV7-9 to TRBJ1-1, with D maybe TRBD1 (6 bases). Germline lookup yields CDR1 SEHNR and CDR2 FQNEAQ (reference sequence). V shed 6 bases and J shed 1 base, with 12 bases lying between them. The CDR3 is 14 amino acids. CDR3 nucleotides: TGTGCCAGCAGTTACCAAGGGGGGAACACTGAAGCTTTCTTT. This codes for CASSYQGGNTEAFF.

The genes are TRBV27 and TRBJ2-1, with a possible D match to TRBD2 (5 bases). Trimming left V 7 bases short and J 2 bases short, with 12 bases between. The CDR3 has 14 amino acids. CDR1 and CDR2 (germline): MNHEY, SMNVEV (reference sequence). This CDR3 is CASKVEGTYNEQFF. The CDR3 DNA is TGTGCCAGCAAGGTAGAGGGAACCTACAATGAGCAGTTCTTC.

This rearrangement joins TRBV6-5 to TRBJ1-1, with unresolved D. V was trimmed by 5 bases and J by 5 bases, leaving 12 bases between them. CDR1 is MNHEY and CDR2 is SVGAGI in the germline V gene. The CDR3 has 13 residues. The CDR3 nucleotides are TGTGCCAGCAGTAGAGTCATCGGGACTGAAGCTTTCTTT. Residues: CASSRVIGTEAFF.

The chain carries TRBV18 and TRBJ1-2, with 7 positions matching TRBD1. Germline V gene data show CDR1 as KGHSH and CDR2 as LQKENI. J lost 0 bases, V lost 6 bases, and 10 bases had no gene match. This CDR3 region has 16 residues. For the CDR3, the DNA is TGTGCCAGCTCGGCAGGGACAGCTTCATCTAACTATGGCTACACCTTC. Translating it yields CASSAGTASSNYGYTF.

The chain has TRBV5-1 and TRBJ1-1, with 10 bases aligning to TRBD1. The CDR3 runs to 15 residues. Germline lookup yields CDR1 SGHRS and CDR2 YFSETQ. V trimming: 3 bases; J trimming: 3 bases; junction bases outside the gene matches: 5. The CDR3 region has the DNA TGCGCCAGCAGCTCGATGGGGACAGGGGACACTGAAGCTTTCTTT. Amino acid sequence: CASSSMGTGDTEAFF.

This rearrangement joins TRBV7-8 to TRBJ1-1; D call uncertain. The CDR3 has 12 amino acids. Germline V lookup: CDR1 SGHVS, CDR2 FQNEAQ. Trimming pared 6 bases from V and 0 bases from J, leaving 5 bases between. CDR3 region: CASRLLNTEAFF. In DNA form, the CDR3 reads TGTGCCAGCAGGCTATTGAACACTGAAGCTTTCTTT. The variable domain in full, with the rest retrieved from reference TRBV7-8 and TRBJ1-1, is GAGVSQSPRYKVAKRGQDVALRCDPISGHVSLFWYQQALGQGPEFLTYFQNEAQLDKSGLPSDRFFAERPEGSVSTLKIQRTQQEDSAVYLCASRLLNTEAFFGQGTRLTVV.

The rearrangement links TRBV18 to TRBJ1-3, with a tentative D call TRBD1 (5 bases). This CDR3 comprises 14 residues. The germline gives CDR1 KGHSH, CDR2 LQKENI. V lost 3 bases and J 7 bases, leaving 13 bases between the germline ends. CDR3 DNA: TGTGCCAGCTCACCCGGGGCCTATGGGAACACCATATATTTT. It encodes CASSPGAYGNTIYF.

V is TRBV6-5 and J is TRBJ2-7, with 7 bases aligning to TRBD1. This CDR3 has 14 amino acids. V gave up 4 bases and J gave up 9 bases; unmatched junction bases: 12. Looked up from germline, CDR1 is MNHEY and CDR2 is SVGAGI. The CDR3 region is CASSSPRQGVGQYF. The DNA of the CDR3 is TGTGCCAGCAGTTCGCCAAGACAGGGTGTAGGGCAGTACTTC.

The chain uses TRBV14 and TRBJ2-5, with TRBD1 matching 8 bases. V lost 6 bases and J lost 5; bases outside the gene matches: 2. Per germline, CDR1 SGHDN and CDR2 FVKESK. The CDR3 has 12 amino acids. In nucleotides, the CDR3 is TGTGCCAGCAGGGACAGGGATGAGACCCAGTACTTC. Protein sequence: CASRDRDETQYF.

Comment on this clone: An end of the junction does not agree with germline; a read error may underlie this. This chain connects TRBV7-8 to TRBJ1-6; perhaps TRBD1 as D (6 bases). Germline CDR1 SGHVS, CDR2 FQNEAQ. The CDR3 has 15 residues. CDR3 sequence reads: CASTLGGEADSPLHF. In nucleotides, the CDR3 is TGTGCCAGCACCTTAGGGGGGGAAGCGGATTCACCCCTCCACTTT.

This clone has just one count. V is TRBV7-3 and J is TRBJ2-1; 7 positions agree with TRBD2. This CDR3 region has 14 residues. V dropped 5 bases and J dropped 9; count of bases not matched to a gene: 10. Germline loops: CDR1 SGHTA, CDR2 FQGTGA. CDR3 loop: CASSPGTTFGEQFF. The CDR3 nucleotides read TGTGCCAGCAGCCCCGGGACTACTTTCGGTGAGCAGTTCTTC.

V and J are TRBV6-2 or TRBV6-3 and TRBJ1-5; TRBD1 agrees at 9 bases. Trimming removed 2 bases from V and 6 bases from J; junction bases left unmatched: 5. This CDR3 has 15 residues. Germline CDR1 MNHEY, CDR2 SVGEGT. Written as DNA, the CDR3 is TGTGCCAGCAGTTACCACAGGGGGCAAGTTCAGCCCCAGCATTTT. Amino acid sequence: CASSYHRGQVQPQHF.

The chain recombines TRBV7-8 with TRBJ1-5, with D possibly being TRBD1 (6 bases). The V end lost 3 bases, the J end lost 2 bases, and 17 bases lay between the germline ends. This CDR3 region has 17 residues. CDR1 and CDR2 (germline): SGHVS, FQNEAQ. The DNA for the CDR3 is TGTGCCAGCAGCTTTGTGGCAGGGGCGGATGGCAATCAGCCCCAGCATTTT. Translated, it gives CASSFVAGADGNQPQHF. The entire variable domain, with the rest obtained from reference TRBV7-8 and TRBJ1-5, is as follows: GAGVSQSPRYKVAKRGQDVALRCDPISGHVSLFWYQQALGQGPEFLTYFQNEAQLDKSGLPSDRFFAERPEGSVSTLKIQRTQQEDSAVYLCASSFVAGADGNQPQHFGDGTRLSIL.

The CDR3 spells CASSGTGTVNTEAFF. CDR3 sequence (DNA): TGTGCCAGCAGCGGGACAGGGACCGTGAACACTGAAGCTTTCTTT. This sequence joins TRBV5-5 and TRBJ1-1; 9 bases line up with TRBD1. This CDR3 is 15 amino acids long. Germline trimming cut 4 bases from V and 0 bases from J; bases unmatched to any gene: 4. CDR1 and CDR2 (germline): SGHKS, YYEKEE (reference sequence).

V is TRBV12-3 or TRBV12-4 and J is TRBJ1-6, with D possibly TRBD1 on 5 matching bases. Trimming shortened V by 5 bases and J by 4 bases, and 6 bases separated the two germline ends. The CDR3 consists of 13 residues. The CDR3 here is CASSRQYNSPLHF. As DNA, the CDR3 is TGTGCCAGCAGTCGACAGTATAATTCACCCCTCCACTTT.

This chain connects TRBV30 to TRBJ2-3, with 8 bases identical to TRBD2. Germline V CDR1 and CDR2: GTSNPN, SVGIG (reference sequence). V gave up 4 bases and J gave up 4 bases; unmatched junction bases: 7. CDR3 length equals 14 residues. The chain's CDR3 is CAWTTSGGPDTQYF. CDR3 nucleotide sequence: TGTGCCTGGACTACTTCGGGGGGGCCAGATACGCAGTATTTT.

The DNA for the CDR3 is TGTGCCAGTAGTGCACTATTTAACCCCCGGACAGGCTTGGACTACGAGCAGTACTTC. Its translation is CASSALFNPRTGLDYEQYF. The chain joins TRBV19 to TRBJ2-7, with 7 bases lining up with TRBD1. CDR3 size: 19 residues. The germline V gene encodes CDR1 LNHDA and CDR2 SQIVND (reference sequence). Trimming at V came to 5 bases and at J to 3 bases, leaving 22 bases not matched to a gene.

The genes are TRBV3-1 (or the pseudogene TRBV3-2) and TRBJ1-2; 9 bases are a match to TRBD1. Germline CDR1 reads LGHDT; CDR2 reads YNNKEL (reference sequence). The CDR3 totals 16 residues. The J segment lost 4 bases and the V segment lost 0 bases, leaving 6 bases of the junction unmatched. The DNA for the CDR3 is TGTGCCAGCAGCCAAGATTCAAGGACAGGGGCCTATGGCTACACCTTC. It is translated as CASSQDSRTGAYGYTF.